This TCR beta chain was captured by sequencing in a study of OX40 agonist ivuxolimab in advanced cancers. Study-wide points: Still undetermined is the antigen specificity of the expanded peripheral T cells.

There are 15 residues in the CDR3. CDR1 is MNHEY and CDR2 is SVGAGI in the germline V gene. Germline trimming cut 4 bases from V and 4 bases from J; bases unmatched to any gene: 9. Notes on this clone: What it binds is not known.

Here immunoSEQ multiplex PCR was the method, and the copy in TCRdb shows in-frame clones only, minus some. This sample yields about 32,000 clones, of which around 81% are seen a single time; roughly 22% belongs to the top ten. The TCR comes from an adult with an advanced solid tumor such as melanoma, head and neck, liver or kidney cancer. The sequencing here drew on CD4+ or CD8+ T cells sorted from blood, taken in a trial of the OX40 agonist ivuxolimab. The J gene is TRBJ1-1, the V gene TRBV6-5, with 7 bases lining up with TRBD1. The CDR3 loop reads CASSSQQGWATEAFF. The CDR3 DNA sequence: TGTGCCAGCAGTTCCCAACAGGGGTGGGCCACTGAAGCTTTCTTT.